A single sample gave rise to the 18 T cell receptor beta chains below, sequenced in a study of blood T cell repertoires in COVID-19. Sequencing was performed with immunoSEQ multiplex PCR; in TCRdb, only in-frame clones are kept and a portion is missing. The sample includes roughly 250,000 clones, just under 85% of them seen just once. Source material: peripheral blood. All receptors come from a woman at least 80 years old with acute or convalescent COVID-19.

The rearrangement joins TRBV6-5 to TRBJ1-1, with D maybe TRBD1 (5 bases). Trimming stripped 4 bases from V and 8 bases from J, with 14 bases between. Germline V CDR1 and CDR2: MNHEY, SVGAGI. CDR3 size: 13 residues. CDR3 sequence (DNA): TGTGCCAGCAGTTCTTGGACATTGGTAGAAGCTTTCTTT. It encodes CASSSWTLVEAFF.

This clone has more than one count but fewer than ten. The V and J genes are TRBV2 and TRBJ1-3, with D unclear. With 7 bases removed from V and 1 base from J, the gap between germline ends came to 14 bases. Per germline, CDR1 SNHLY and CDR2 FYNNEI. The length of the CDR3 is 15 residues. CDR3 nucleotide sequence: TGTGCCAGCAAAGCGTCGGGAGATTCTGGAAACACCATATATTTT. Amino acid sequence: CASKASGDSGNTIYF.

This clone was seen a few times. This chain connects TRBV6-5 to TRBJ1-4; 8 nucleotides align to TRBD1. Germline loops: CDR1 MNHEY, CDR2 SVGAGI. The CDR3 is 14 amino acids. With 6 bases clipped from V and 7 bases from J, the junction kept 7 bases outside the gene matches. DNA for the CDR3: TGTGCCAGCAGCTCCGGGACAGGTTTTGAAAAACTGTTTTTT. It codes for CASSSGTGFEKLFF.

The rearrangement joins TRBV15 to TRBJ2-4, with 7 bases fitting TRBD1. V trimming: 8 bases; J trimming: 6 bases; junction bases outside the gene matches: 10. Looked up from germline, CDR1 is LNHNV and CDR2 is YYDKDF (reference sequence). CDR3 length: 14 amino acids. The CDR3 sequence is CATGLDRAGNIQYF. For the CDR3, the DNA is TGTGCCACCGGATTAGACAGGGCCGGAAACATTCAGTACTTC.

The rearrangement joins TRBV6-5 to TRBJ1-1, with TRBD1 as a possible D gene (6 bases). This CDR3 is built from 14 residues. From germline, CDR1 is MNHEY and CDR2 SVGAGI. V shed 6 bases and J shed 5 bases, with 16 bases lying between them. The CDR3 region has the DNA TGTGCCAGCAGAGCATCCAGGGGAGTAACTGAAGCTTTCTTT. Amino acids: CASRASRGVTEAFF.

This chain links TRBV23-1 with TRBJ1-3; D ambiguous. TRBV23-1 is classed as an ORF, of uncertain function. V lost 10 bases, J lost 0 bases, and 16 bases lay in between. CDR3 length: 15 residues. CDR3 in amino acids: CAISHGRVSGNTIYF. CDR3 bases: TGCGCCATCTCACATGGGAGGGTCTCTGGAAACACCATATATTTT.

The CDR3: CASSLEAGGLGSPLHF. Here the CDR3 DNA reads TGTGCCAGCTCACTGGAGGCAGGGGGCTTGGGTTCACCCCTCCACTTT. This rearrangement joins TRBV18 to TRBJ1-6, with 8 bases identical to TRBD1. There are 16 residues in the CDR3. Germline CDR1 is KGHSH and CDR2 is LQKENI. V shed 4 bases, J shed 9 bases, and the junction held 11 bases outside the gene matches.

J is TRBJ2-2 and V is TRBV7-3; D unresolved. The CDR3 is 13 amino acids. The V gene lost 1 base and the J gene lost 5 bases, with 5 bases spanning the gap. The germline gives CDR1 SGHTA, CDR2 FQGTGA. This chain's CDR3 is CASSLMATGELFF. The CDR3 bases are TGTGCCAGCAGCTTAATGGCAACCGGGGAGCTGTTTTTT.

As DNA, the CDR3 is TGTGCCAGCACCCTTCTAGGGGGGGGGCCTTACAATGAGCAGTTCTTC. Its protein product is CASTLLGGGPYNEQFF. This rearrangement joins TRBV7-3 to TRBJ2-1, with TRBD2 as a possible D gene (7 bases). This CDR3 has 16 residues. V was shortened by 7 bases and J by 4 bases, with 20 bases between the two germline ends. Per germline, CDR1 SGHTA and CDR2 FQGTGA.

This rearrangement joins TRBV9 to TRBJ1-6, with D unresolved. The ends were cut back, 0 bases at V and 7 bases at J, with 8 bases in the middle. Germline CDR1 SGDLS, CDR2 YYNGEE. The CDR3 is 14 residues long. This CDR3 reads CASSVADTNSPLHF. The CDR3, as DNA: TGTGCCAGCAGCGTAGCCGACACCAATTCACCCCTCCACTTT.

This clone was counted once. The chain uses TRBV2 and TRBJ1-1; perhaps TRBD1 as D (6 bases). V gave up 6 bases and J gave up 0 bases, with 14 bases separating them. CDR1 and CDR2 from the germline V gene are SNHLY and FYNNEI. This CDR3 is 15 amino acids long. CDR3 protein: CASRSGVTMNTEAFF. The CDR3 coding sequence is TGTGCCAGCAGATCAGGGGTCACGATGAACACTGAAGCTTTCTTT.

The chain is built from TRBV6-5 and TRBJ1-1; D uncertain. There are 14 residues in the CDR3. The germline V gene encodes CDR1 MNHEY and CDR2 SVGAGI. V lost 2 bases to trimming and J lost 4 bases, with 11 bases between them. CDR3 loop: CASSYGSVTTEAFF. As DNA, the CDR3 is TGTGCCAGCAGTTACGGCAGCGTTACCACTGAAGCTTTCTTT.

The chain carries TRBV10-3 and TRBJ1-4, with TRBD1 matching over 8 bases. This CDR3 has 15 residues. Germline CDR1 and CDR2: ENHRY and SYGVKD. Trimming took 3 bases from V and 5 from J; bases not matched to a gene: 5. The CDR3 reads CAISDRQGQNEKLFF. In DNA form, the CDR3 reads TGTGCCATCAGTGACAGACAGGGGCAAAATGAAAAACTGTTTTTT.

By sample fraction, this clone is medium-sized. CDR3 nucleotides: TGTGCCAGCAGCCTATCCACCGGGGAGCTGTTTTTT. It yields the protein CASSLSTGELFF. V gene TRBV7-9 combines with J gene TRBJ2-2; no clear D. Looked up from germline, CDR1 is SEHNR and CDR2 is FQNEAQ (reference sequence). The CDR3 consists of 12 residues. With 5 bases removed from V and 4 bases from J, the gap between germline ends came to 5 bases.

The chain uses TRBV6-5 and TRBJ2-3; a possible D gene is TRBD2 (5 bases). This CDR3 comprises 13 residues. With 7 bases removed from V and 1 base from J, the gap between germline ends came to 9 bases. Germline CDR1 is MNHEY and CDR2 is SVGAGI. The CDR3 loop is CASKDLGTDTQYF. The CDR3 DNA is TGTGCCAGCAAGGACTTAGGCACAGATACGCAGTATTTT.

Worth noting for this clone: Other nucleotide sequences from this sample produce the same CDR3. This chain uses TRBV3-1 (or the pseudogene TRBV3-2) with TRBJ2-2; perhaps TRBD1 as D (6 bases). V was pared by 1 base and J by 0 bases, with 6 bases between. Germline values: CDR1 LGHDT, CDR2 YNNKEL (reference sequence). The CDR3 contains 15 residues. Here the CDR3 reads CASSQGTANTGELFF. In nucleotides, the CDR3 is TGTGCCAGCAGCCAAGGGACAGCGAACACCGGGGAGCTGTTTTTT.

This clone was seen only once. The CDR3 DNA reads as TGTGCCAGCAGCCCACGACAGGGAGCGGCTAATGAAAAACTGTTTTTT. It specifies CASSPRQGAANEKLFF. This chain links TRBV9 with TRBJ1-4; the match to TRBD1 covers 7 bases. Trimming removed 4 bases from V and 3 bases from J; junction bases left unmatched: 9. Germline CDR1 SGDLS, CDR2 YYNGEE. This CDR3 contains 16 residues. Based on the CDR3 plus reference TRBV9 and TRBJ1-4, the full variable domain is DSGVTQTPKHLITATGQRVTLRCSPRSGDLSVYWYQQSLDQGLQFLIQYYNGEERAKGNILERFSAQQFPDLHSELNLSSLELGDSALYFCASSPRQGAANEKLFFGSGTQLSVL.

The V and J genes are TRBV5-1 and TRBJ2-5; D ambiguous. This CDR3 is built from 14 residues. V dropped 6 bases and J dropped 0 bases, with 12 bases sitting between them. CDR1 and CDR2 from the germline V gene are SGHRS and YFSETQ. The CDR3 DNA is TGCGCCAGCAATCCACAGCCTAACCAAGAGACCCAGTACTTC. Protein: CASNPQPNQETQYF.